The next 4 T cell receptor beta chains were all read from a single sample in a study of pediatric ulcerative colitis. Here immunoSEQ multiplex PCR was the method, and the copy in TCRdb shows in-frame clones only, minus some. The table includes some 50,000 clones, over 70% detected once. The rectum was sampled with one to two pinch biopsies at colonoscopy. Material for sequencing was gut tissue. The receptors were sampled from a girl aged 10 to 17 with moderate ulcerative colitis.

The CDR3, as DNA: TGTGCCAGCAGTTACAGGGTGAACACTGAAGCTTTCTTT. This codes for CASSYRVNTEAFF. The chain recombines TRBV6-5 with TRBJ1-1; the D is unclear. Germline loops: CDR1 MNHEY, CDR2 SVGAGI. The length of the CDR3 is 13 residues. V was shortened by 2 bases and J by 0 bases, with 4 bases between the two germline ends.

The chain combines TRBV4-1 with TRBJ2-1, with 9 positions matching TRBD2. The CDR3 loop spans 15 amino acids. J was trimmed by 9 bases and V by 4 bases; bases with no gene match: 10. Germline V gene sequence: CDR1 MGHRA, CDR2 YSYEKL. DNA of the CDR3: TGCGCCAGCAGCCTCACCGGGACTAGCATCACTGAGCAGTTCTTC. Residues: CASSLTGTSITEQFF.

The chain carries TRBV5-6 and TRBJ2-7; possible D gene TRBD1, 6 bases. CDR3 length: 17 amino acids. CDR1 is SGHDT and CDR2 is YYEEEE in the germline V gene. V was pared by 2 bases and J by 4 bases, with 22 bases between. The DNA for the CDR3 is TGTGCCAGCAGCTTAACAGGGCAAGGTGGTTCGGAATACGAGCAGTACTTC. It is translated as CASSLTGQGGSEYEQYF.

The chain couples TRBV6-6 to TRBJ1-1; D remains unclear. The CDR3 length is 14 residues. Germline V gene lookup returns CDR1 MNHNY and CDR2 SVGAGI (reference sequence). Trimming took 4 bases from V and 2 from J, leaving 11 bases between them. The CDR3 region has the DNA TGTGCCAGCAGTTTACAGCGGGTTAACACTGAAGCTTTCTTT. It encodes CASSLQRVNTEAFF.